The following is a T cell receptor (beta chain) sequence with its context. The sample belongs to a study of blood T cell repertoires in COVID-19. Study-level information: Sites in the United States, Italy and Spain provided acute and convalescent COVID-19 samples.

Original processing methods: Reference gene primer amplification yielded estimated nucleated cell counts. Assay: immunoSEQ multiplex PCR; the TCRdb copy retains only in-frame clones and omits some. V, J and clone size are taken as reported in that table, and D and trimming were inferred from the DNA itself. The data hold more than 85,000 clones, with about 80% observed a single time. Germline V gives CDR1 SGHDN, CDR2 FVKESK. V was pared by 0 bases and J by 7 bases, with 18 bases between. CDR3 size: 17 residues. Sequenced: peripheral blood. The V call is TRBV14, the J call TRBJ1-4; D perhaps matches TRBD1 (5 bases). The TCR originated in a man in his fifties or sixties with acute or convalescent COVID-19. The CDR3 bases are TGTGCCAGCAGCCAAGAAATTCTCGGGACTCCAGGTGAAAAACTGTTTTTT. This translates into CASSQEILGTPGEKLFF.